This T cell receptor beta chain was identified during a study of cytomegalovirus exposure and HLA in healthy donors (dated by TCRdb to about 2017). Some background on the complete study: According to an earlier analysis of 550 to 700 of the donors, some 180 million T cells yielded 117 million unique TCR beta sequences and about 300 Gb of sequence data. The T cell repertoires of 666 subjects were profiled by immunosequencing and related to cytomegalovirus serostatus. Rather than using new phenotypic data, the later analysis identified candidate immune exposures from TCR beta sequences and from how often those sequences occurred across donors. The number of typed donors differed by locus: about 620-630 for A, B, C, DRB1 and DQB1; approximately 540 for DQA1; roughly 600 for DPA1; and about 450 for DPB1. HLA typing included class I and class II loci at four-digit resolution. A later genetic analysis took genome-wide SNP genotypes for about 55% of the roughly 700 donors and used that subset as a discovery cohort. Among some 410 genotyped donors of the cohort, an average of 235,054 unique TCR beta nucleotide sequences were sequenced per donor, approximately 20% of them non-productive. A later analysis re-examined previously published TCR beta repertoires from 610 or so donors and added high-resolution HLA genotyping to investigate patterns of TCR occurrence. Because of strong linkage in the cohort, roughly five DR-DQ haplotypes were treated as single units for association and clustering. Besides the first cohort of roughly 660 subjects, a separate validation cohort made up of some 110 different subjects was used. Donor age, sex, ethnicity and CMV serostatus were compiled together with the repertoire data. Roughly 300 gigabases of sequencing data and 70 million to 100 million unique TCR sequences were included in an early release covering roughly 700 HLA-typed donors. The study aimed to test whether cataloging public T cell receptors could reveal signatures of past pathogen exposure. Of the roughly 420 genotyped donors, less than 85% were placed in the genetic ancestry cluster associated with self-reported Caucasian donors. An earlier analysis of approximately 640 of the donors applied high-throughput TCR beta sequencing to assess whether each TCR beta V gene segment acted as functional or pseudogenic. High-throughput TCR immunosequencing, statistical association of individual TCRs with disease status, and machine learning were combined to predict cytomegalovirus infection status. All discovery cohort repertoires had been generated on a single sequencing platform.

General conclusions and limits of the study: Linkage disequilibrium might explain the correlated functional status among segregating V segments, but an unknown experimental factor could not be excluded. A total of fewer than 200 TCR beta chains were listed by the study as associated with cytomegalovirus. In this cohort, only TCR beta chains were sequenced, and detectable features were limited by the absence of alpha or paired-chain data. Compared with the roughly 700-donor mean, donors in an Asian-associated ancestry cluster had fewer N-insertions in productive TCRs, according to a later genetic analysis. In a later analysis, 15,000 to 20,000 TCR beta sequences were associated with specific HLA alleles at a false discovery rate of 0.05. Strong co-occurrence of HLA alleles, especially DR and DQ, made assigning TCR associations to individual alleles difficult. The 87-base-pair reads could not distinguish some IMGT-functional V segments, including TRBV6-2 and TRBV6-3, so those segments were excluded. According to a later analysis, TCR association rates differed among HLA loci, with DRB1 alleles showing the most associated TCRs and HLA-C alleles showing the fewest. A later genetic analysis associated a missense DCLRE1C variant with V-gene and J-gene trimming of TCR beta chains, and an independent cohort replicated the association. The classifier was reported to diagnose cytomegalovirus status with high specificity and sensitivity in both the original and validation cohorts. Presence/absence analyses assumed roughly uniform sequencing depth across donors, an assumption that may not hold. Several of the top co-occurrence clusters appeared to be linked to parvovirus B19, influenza, CMV and Epstein-Barr virus, according to a later analysis. Most TCR sequences were seen in very few donors, while some public TCRs were found in many individuals. A group of highly shared sequence variants was considered likely to be a technical artifact of the sequencing pipeline. In vitro tests confirmed that a few of the cytomegalovirus-associated TCR beta chains recognize cytomegalovirus antigens. A further reported finding was that TCR beta sequences accurately predicted the HLA-A and HLA-B alleles for most subjects in the first cohort. Because counts were too low, about 15 rarely observed V segments, including chromosome 9 orphons, were left out of the earlier analysis of about 620 of the donors. An earlier analysis of several hundred of the donors showed that most TCR beta V segments appeared in productive rearrangements either about 90% or about 30% of the time, which broadly matched IMGT annotations. Because HLA typing was unavailable for some donors at each locus, only the typed subset was used in association tests. The only immune exposure information available for the cohort was CMV serostatus. In a later analysis, HLA-associated TCR beta chains were found to be more clonally expanded and to have lower generation probabilities than equally common non-associated chains. Most CMV-associated TCR beta chains appeared to be HLA-restricted in a later analysis, and the HLA associations seemed to be driven largely by CMV exposure. According to the authors, the approach could potentially be generalized to other disease states and immunological phenotypes.

The cohort consisted of some 670 healthy bone marrow donors. At the time of sampling, all cohort members were nominally healthy, though unrecorded immune exposures were likely present. The donor tested CMV seropositive, placing the donor among the 289 seropositive members of the cohort. Each donor provided a peripheral blood sample, and peripheral blood mononuclear cells were used for TCR beta sequencing. The Qiagen DNeasy Blood Extraction Kit was used to extract genomic DNA from the blood cell samples. Receptors were amplified or captured by the immunoSEQ multiplex PCR assay. For the multiplex PCR, a mixture combining 60 forward primers for TCR Vbeta segments and 13 reverse primers for TCR Jbeta segments was used. A multiplex PCR assay on genomic DNA amplified the CDR3 region of rearranged TCR beta genes. The amplified TCR beta libraries were sequenced on the Illumina HiSeq System as 87-base-pair reads. In the paper's pipeline: Across the roughly 670 repertoires, a later analysis counted 60 million to 90 million unique TCR beta chains, approximately 12 million of which were shared by at least two donors. Raw reads were error-corrected and collapsed into unique sequences with a nearest-neighbor algorithm that merged closely related sequences to remove PCR and sequencing errors. CDR3 sequences were aligned to IMGT reference sequences to assign V, D and J gene segments. For a sequence to be retained, a match of at least six nucleotides was required to both a V gene segment and a J gene segment. Rearrangements were called productive when the CDR3 lacked stop codons and stayed in frame with V and J; all others were non-productive. Following IMGT convention, CDR3 was defined as the stretch from the second conserved V-encoded cysteine up to the conserved J-encoded phenylalanine. The earlier analysis of 587 of the donors excluded sequences that lacked an unambiguous match to a single V gene segment. In an earlier analysis of approximately 610 of the donors, V segments were called functional above 56.7% productive rearrangements and were called segregating when the between-donor standard deviation exceeded 5%. A statistical classification framework was built for diagnosing cytomegalovirus status from the catalog of TCR beta chain sequences. V and J gene assignment, in a later analysis, came from comparing TCR nucleotide sequences with IMGT/GENE-DB human TR gene sequences. Using the TCRdist pipeline, a later analysis assigned CDR3 sequences along with most-parsimonious VDJ recombination scenarios. In a later analysis, each TCR beta chain was defined by its CDR3 amino acid sequence together with its V-gene family, and reads lacking a unique V-gene family were excluded. To address suspected cross-contamination and a sequencing artifact, a later analysis removed approximately 600 highly shared, low-generation-probability nucleotide sequences. For each public chain, a later analysis derived a clonal expansion index from normalized ranks of inferred template counts within each repertoire. Generation probabilities in a later analysis came from a VDJ recombination model fitted to out-of-frame rearrangements, and those results were checked against IGoR. In a later analysis, TCR-TCR, TCR-HLA and TCR-CMV co-occurrence was scored with hypergeometric tests, and a repertoire-size bias correction was applied to TCR pairs. To estimate false discovery rates, a later analysis permuted the HLA or CMV assignments 20 times. A later analysis grouped co-occurring TCRs with DBSCAN, adding TCRdist sequence similarity when clustering within HLA-allele-positive subsets. Repertoires with fewer than 30,000 or more than 120,000 public chains were left out of co-occurrence clustering, as were a few repertoires with anomalous nucleotide sharing. TCRdb stores this immuneACCESS table with in-frame sequences only. Part of the clones is absent; in the studies checked, under half of the shortfall reflects unresolved V genes, and no reason is known for the rest. That table gives V, J and clone size, and the DNA gave D and trimming. The sample table lists almost 65,000 clones, around 77% of them with a count of one. The top ten clones comprise approximately 4.8% of the sample.

This clone has a single count. Its recognized antigen is unknown. Within one base of it there is no much larger clone, and no base qualities were kept. CDR3 length: 17 amino acids, cysteine to phenylalanine. Only the CDR3 region is kept as DNA, spanning 51 bases read in frame from base 1. This sequence was found in a male donor in good health and CMV-seropositive. Sequencing was done on a sample of PBMCs. The chain uses TRBV21-1 and TRBJ1-1; the D segment call TRBD1 is taken from the table without a DNA check. TRBV21-1 is assigned pseudogene status. The CDR3 loop reads CASSATGQGAIAVEAFF. The DNA is TGTGCCAGCAGCGCTACGGGACAGGGGGCGATAGCCGTTGAAGCTTTCTTT.